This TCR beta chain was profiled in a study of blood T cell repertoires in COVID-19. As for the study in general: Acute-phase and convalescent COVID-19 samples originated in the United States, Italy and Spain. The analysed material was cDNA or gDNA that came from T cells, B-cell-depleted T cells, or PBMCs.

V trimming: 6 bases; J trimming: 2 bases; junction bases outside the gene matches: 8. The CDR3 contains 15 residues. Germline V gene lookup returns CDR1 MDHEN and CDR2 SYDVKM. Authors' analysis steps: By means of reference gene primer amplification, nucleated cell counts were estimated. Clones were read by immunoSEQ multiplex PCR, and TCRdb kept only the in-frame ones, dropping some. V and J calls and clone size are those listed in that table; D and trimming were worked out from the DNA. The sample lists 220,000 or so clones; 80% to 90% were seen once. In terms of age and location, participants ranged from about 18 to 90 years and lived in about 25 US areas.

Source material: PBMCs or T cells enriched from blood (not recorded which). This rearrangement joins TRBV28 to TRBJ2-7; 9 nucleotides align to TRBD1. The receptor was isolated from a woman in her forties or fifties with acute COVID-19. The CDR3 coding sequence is TGTGCCAGCAGGTTAAGAGGGGACAGGGCCTACGAGCAGTACTTC. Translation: CASRLRGDRAYEQYF.